The source of this T cell receptor beta chain is a study of T cell repertoires in cytomegalovirus infection (dated by TCRdb to between 2018 and 2021). A note on the overall study: The peptide stimulations were aimed at well-studied HLA-B-restricted epitopes as well as recently identified HLA-C-restricted CMV epitopes, whose presentation resists viral immunomodulation. Donor HLA type was relevant to the analysis, because carriage of CMV infection together with the matching HLA type was indicated by public TCR beta signatures. Study-wide conclusions, independent of this receptor: Cumulative frequency of public TCR beta family members discriminated carriers of CMV infection plus the relevant HLA type in this cohort and an independent 352-donor cohort. The ex vivo response was dominated by HLA-C-restricted CMV-specific TCR beta clonotypes, and the single most frequent clonotype in two of eight donors was supplied by these HLA-C-restricted clonotypes.

The CDR3 measures 14 amino acids from cysteine to phenylalanine. The CDR3 DNA has 42 bases and is translated from base 1. As encoded in the germline V gene, CDR1 is SGDLS while CDR2 is YYNGEE. V is reduced by 4 bases and J by 0 bases, leaving a spacing of 10 bases between them. Instrument on record: Illumina HiSeq 1500. In TCRdb, the public reads were trimmed at Q25 with fastp and aligned with MiXCR, with productive beta chains retained. One record per CDR3 amino acid sequence lists the most common genes and DNA. The sample table contains hundreds of thousands of distinct CDR3 sequences; only one count was recorded for about a third of them. Of the sample, over 12% is held by the ten largest clones. The treatment or condition label on this specimen signifies: in vitro stimulation with specific CMV peptide epitopes to enrich CMV-specific T cells. With respect to this clonotype: What this receptor recognizes is not known. No much larger clonotype is one base removed from it; base qualities were not supplied.

This TCR derives from a human donor in good health (CMV status not recorded). Some clones in this sample may be carry-over from other donors' samples. This specimen consisted of cultured CD8+ T cells from PBMCs, obtained from culture after CMV antigen stimulation. The V and J genes are TRBV9 and TRBJ1-1; TRBD1 is a weak D gene call, 5 bases matching. CDR3 sequence: CASSIQDMNTEAFF. The DNA sequence is as follows: TGTGCCAGCAGCATTCAGGACATGAACACTGAAGCTTTCTTT.